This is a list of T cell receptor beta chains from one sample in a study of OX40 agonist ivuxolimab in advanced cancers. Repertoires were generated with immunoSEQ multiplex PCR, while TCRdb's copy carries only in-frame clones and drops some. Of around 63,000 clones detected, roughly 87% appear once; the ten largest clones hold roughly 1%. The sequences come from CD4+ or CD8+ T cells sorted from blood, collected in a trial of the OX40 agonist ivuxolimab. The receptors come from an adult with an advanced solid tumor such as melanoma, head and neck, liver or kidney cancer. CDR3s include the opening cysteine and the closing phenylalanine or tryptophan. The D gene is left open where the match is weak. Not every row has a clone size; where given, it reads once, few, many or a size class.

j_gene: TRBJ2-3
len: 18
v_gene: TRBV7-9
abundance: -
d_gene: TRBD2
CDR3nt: TGTGCCAGCAGCTGGGGACTAGCGGGGGGAAATCCCACAGATACGCAGTATTTT
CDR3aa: CASSWGLAGGNPTDTQYF

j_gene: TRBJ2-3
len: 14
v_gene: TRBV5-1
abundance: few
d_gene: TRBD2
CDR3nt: TGCGCCAGCAGCAGCGGGGGGCTCACAGATACGCAGTATTTT
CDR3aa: CASSSGGLTDTQYF

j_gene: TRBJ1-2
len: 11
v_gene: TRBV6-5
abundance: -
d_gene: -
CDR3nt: TGTGCCAGCAGTTCTTCCTATGGCTACACCTTC
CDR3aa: CASSSSYGYTF

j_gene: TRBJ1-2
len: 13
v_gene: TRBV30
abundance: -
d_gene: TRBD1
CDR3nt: TGTGCCTGGAGTAGGGGGCTTCGCTATGGCTACACCTTC
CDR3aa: CAWSRGLRYGYTF

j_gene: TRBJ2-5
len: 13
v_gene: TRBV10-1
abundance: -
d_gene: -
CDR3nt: TGCGCCAGCAGTGGAGGGCCCGGAGAGACCCAGTACTTC
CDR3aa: CASSGGPGETQYF

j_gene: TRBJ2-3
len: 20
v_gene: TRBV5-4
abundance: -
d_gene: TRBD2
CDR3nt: TGTGCCAGCAGCTCGGGGACTAGCGGGGGCCCGTCCACTAGCACAGATACGCAGTATTTT
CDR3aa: CASSSGTSGGPSTSTDTQYF

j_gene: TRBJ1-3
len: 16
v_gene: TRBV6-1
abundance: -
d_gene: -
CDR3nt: TGTGCCAGCAGTGACCAGTGGACTTCGGCTGGAAACACCATATATTTT
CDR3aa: CASSDQWTSAGNTIYF

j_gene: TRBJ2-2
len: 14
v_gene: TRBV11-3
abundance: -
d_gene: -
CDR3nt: TGTGCCAGCAGCTTTTTAGGGAGTACCGGGGAGCTGTTTTTT
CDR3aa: CASSFLGSTGELFF

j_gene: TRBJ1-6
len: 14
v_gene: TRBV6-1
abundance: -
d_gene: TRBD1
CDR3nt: TGTGCCACCAGATTGGGACAGTTGAATTCACCCCTCCACTTT
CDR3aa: CATRLGQLNSPLHF

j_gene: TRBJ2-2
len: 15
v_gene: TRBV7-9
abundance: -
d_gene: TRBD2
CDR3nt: TGTGCCAGCAGCTTACGCGGGGGGAACACCGGGGAGCTGTTTTTT
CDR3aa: CASSLRGGNTGELFF

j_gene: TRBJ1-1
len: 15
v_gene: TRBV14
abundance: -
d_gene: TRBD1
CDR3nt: TGTGCCAGCAGCATCCTGACAGGGGGGCGGACTGAAGCTTTCTTT
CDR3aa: CASSILTGGRTEAFF